Listed below are T cell receptor beta chains from one sample, sequenced in a study of cytomegalovirus exposure and HLA in healthy donors. Data came from immunoSEQ multiplex PCR; TCRdb stores just in-frame clones and leaves some out. Among more than 85,000 clones listed, roughly nine tenths were seen once. Sequencing was performed on PBMCs. These receptors were taken from a woman aged 18-30 years in good health and CMV-seronegative. The CDR3 runs from the conserved cysteine through the conserved F or W. The D gene is left open where the match is weak. Part of the rows lack a size; the others show once, few, many or a class for expanded clones.

CDR3 protein,CDR3 DNA,V gene,J gene,D gene,clone size
CASSRTGFYEQYF,TGCGCCAGCAGTCGTACAGGGTTCTACGAGCAGTACTTC,TRBV10-2,TRBJ2-7,.,.
CASSPTGLSRDTQYF,TGTGCCAGCAGCCCGACGGGACTTTCAAGAGATACGCAGTATTTT,TRBV5-6,TRBJ2-3,.,.
CASELAGGNEQFF,TGTGCCAGCGAACTAGCGGGAGGTAATGAGCAGTTCTTC,TRBV14,TRBJ2-1,TRBD2,.
CASSLESSAKTQYF,TGCGCCAGCAGCTTGGAGTCTAGCGCGAAGACCCAGTACTTC,TRBV5-1,TRBJ2-5,.,.
CASSLHEQYF,TGTGCCAGCAGTCTTCACGAGCAGTACTTC,TRBV28,TRBJ2-7,.,.
CASSPHGQENTEAFF,TGTGCCAGCAGCCCTCATGGGCAGGAGAACACTGAAGCTTTCTTT,TRBV7-2,TRBJ1-1,.,.
CATSSGGGEETQYF,TGTGCCACCAGCAGCGGGGGGGGAGAAGAGACCCAGTACTTC,TRBV15,TRBJ2-5,TRBD2,.
CASSPGQPNQPQHF,TGTGCCAGCAGCCCCGGACAGCCCAATCAGCCCCAGCATTTT,TRBV6-5,TRBJ1-5,.,few
CASSFVPVDTQYF,TGTGCCAGCAGTTTTGTTCCCGTAGATACGCAGTATTTT,TRBV27,TRBJ2-3,.,.
CASSPVLYDEQFF,TGCGCCAGCAGCCCCGTCTTGTATGATGAGCAGTTCTTC,TRBV5-1,TRBJ2-1,.,.
CAISEDSYQETQYF,TGTGCCATCAGTGAGGACAGCTACCAAGAGACCCAGTACTTC,TRBV10-3,TRBJ2-5,.,.
CASSSPGQPQHF,TGTGCCAGCAGTTCTCCGGGACAGCCCCAGCATTTT,TRBV28,TRBJ1-5,.,.
CASSQEVAVYEQYF,TGCGCCAGCAGCCAAGAGGTAGCGGTCTACGAGCAGTACTTC,TRBV4-3,TRBJ2-7,.,few
CASSQVLLAGTEEQYF,TGCGCCAGCAGCCAAGTACTGCTAGCGGGGACTGAGGAGCAGTACTTC,TRBV4-3,TRBJ2-7,TRBD2,.
CASKGAQNTPEAFF,TGTGCCAGCAAGGGGGCCCAGAACACTCCTGAAGCTTTCTTT,TRBV27,TRBJ1-1,TRBD1,.
CASSPDRDRYEQYF,TGCGCCAGCAGCCCAGACAGGGATCGCTACGAGCAGTACTTC,TRBV5-1,TRBJ2-7,TRBD1,.
CASSLRSDQETQYF,TGCGCCAGCAGCTTACGGAGCGATCAAGAGACCCAGTACTTC,TRBV5-1,TRBJ2-5,.,.
CATSRALHGAGNTIYF,TGTGCCACCAGCAGAGCCCTACACGGGGCTGGAAACACCATATATTTT,TRBV15,TRBJ1-3,.,.
CASSEGQGINYGYTF,TGTGCCAGCAGTGAAGGACAGGGAATCAACTATGGCTACACCTTC,TRBV2,TRBJ1-2,TRBD1,.
CASIQTGGSPLHF,TGTGCCAGCATTCAGACAGGGGGTTCACCCCTCCACTTT,TRBV6-4,TRBJ1-6,TRBD1,few
CAWSVGGTEAFF,TGTGCCTGGAGTGTTGGAGGGACTGAAGCTTTCTTT,TRBV30,TRBJ1-1,.,few
CATRGFGTGPYEQYF,TGTGCCACCAGGGGATTCGGGACAGGGCCCTACGAGCAGTACTTC,TRBV21-1,TRBJ2-7,.,.
CASSSTNYGVGELFF,TGTGCCAGCAGTTCAACCAACTACGGCGTCGGGGAGCTGTTTTTT,TRBV6-5,TRBJ2-2,.,once
CASSLDWRVNTEAFF,TGTGCCAGCAGCTTGGATTGGAGGGTGAACACTGAAGCTTTCTTT,TRBV5-5,TRBJ1-1,.,.
CASSHAETGSYGYTF,TGCGCCAGCAGCCATGCTGAGACAGGGAGCTATGGCTACACCTTC,TRBV4-3,TRBJ1-2,TRBD1,.
CAWSWQGNEQYF,TGTGCCTGGAGTTGGCAGGGAAACGAGCAGTACTTC,TRBV30,TRBJ2-7,.,.
CASSLLGQGLPGEQYF,TGTGCCAGCAGTTTATTAGGGCAGGGATTGCCAGGGGAGCAGTACTTC,TRBV28,TRBJ2-7,.,few
CASSIDFRVTEYSPLHF,TGTGCCAGTAGTATAGATTTTCGAGTAACAGAGTATTCACCCCTCCACTTT,TRBV19,TRBJ1-6,.,.
CASSSLDRVEETQYF,TGTGCCAGCAGCTCATTGGACAGGGTCGAAGAGACCCAGTACTTC,TRBV11-2,TRBJ2-5,TRBD1,.
CASSRSGRSGNEQFF,TGTGCCAGCAGCCGTTCCGGCCGGTCGGGGAATGAGCAGTTCTTC,TRBV6-5,TRBJ2-1,.,.
CASSLKETQYF,TGTGCCAGCTCACTTAAAGAGACCCAGTACTTC,TRBV18,TRBJ2-5,.,.
CASSHGGAKDTQYF,TGTGCCAGCAGTCACGGGGGGGCGAAAGATACGCAGTATTTT,TRBV27,TRBJ2-3,TRBD2,.
CASSQPGTSNQPQHF,TGCGCCAGCAGCCAGCCGGGAACAAGCAATCAGCCCCAGCATTTT,TRBV4-1,TRBJ1-5,.,.
CASSAGDQQPQHF,TGCGCCAGCAGCGCAGGGGATCAACAGCCCCAGCATTTT,TRBV5-1,TRBJ1-5,.,.
CASSLVLASGGETQYF,TGTGCCAGCAGCTTAGTACTAGCTAGCGGGGGAGAGACCCAGTACTTC,TRBV11-1,TRBJ2-5,TRBD2,.
CASSLWSSNQPQHF,TGTGCCAGCAGTTTATGGAGTAGCAATCAGCCCCAGCATTTT,TRBV28,TRBJ1-5,.,.
CASSQETGPNPYEQYF,TGTGCCAGCAGCCAAGAAACAGGCCCCAACCCCTACGAGCAGTACTTC,TRBV4-2,TRBJ2-7,.,once
CASTPENMGREQFF,TGTGCCAGTACGCCCGAGAACATGGGGCGTGAGCAGTTCTTC,TRBV13,TRBJ2-1,.,.
CASSPNPGGFIEQFF,TGTGCCAGCAGCCCAAACCCGGGGGGATTCATCGAGCAGTTCTTC,TRBV5-6,TRBJ2-1,TRBD2,.
CASSQGTGVRGGNTIYF,TGCGCCAGCAGCCAAGGGACAGGGGTCAGAGGAGGAAACACCATATATTTT,TRBV4-1,TRBJ1-3,TRBD1,.
CSVGESYNEQFF,TGCAGCGTTGGGGAGTCCTACAATGAGCAGTTCTTC,TRBV29-1,TRBJ2-1,.,.
CASHRQYQETQYF,TGCGCCAGCCACCGACAGTATCAAGAGACCCAGTACTTC,TRBV5-1,TRBJ2-5,.,.
CASSIGGASNQPQHF,TGTGCCAGTAGTATTGGTGGAGCTAGCAATCAGCCCCAGCATTTT,TRBV19,TRBJ1-5,.,once
CASSPRGARGTEAFF,TGTGCCAGCAGCCCCAGGGGGGCGAGGGGCACTGAAGCTTTCTTT,TRBV4-2,TRBJ1-1,TRBD1,.
CASSLDRGANTQYF,TGCGCCAGCAGCCTGGACAGGGGGGCGAATACGCAGTATTTT,TRBV5-1,TRBJ2-3,TRBD1,once
CASSLKGGSYEQYF,TGTGCCAGCAGTTTAAAAGGGGGCTCCTACGAGCAGTACTTC,TRBV27,TRBJ2-7,.,.
CASNPSGGRAYEQYF,TGTGCCAGCAATCCCTCAGGCGGGAGAGCCTACGAGCAGTACTTC,TRBV9,TRBJ2-7,TRBD2,.
CASTLLFGQSGANVLTF,TGTGCCAGCACTCTCCTATTTGGGCAGTCTGGGGCCAACGTCCTGACTTTC,TRBV18,TRBJ2-6,.,.
CASSVVSGHNEQFF,TGTGCCAGCAGCGTAGTTAGCGGCCACAATGAGCAGTTCTTC,TRBV9,TRBJ2-1,.,.
CAIRVGRGEKLFF,TGTGCCATCCGTGTCGGGAGGGGTGAAAAACTGTTTTTT,TRBV6-6,TRBJ1-4,.,.
CASSRDRNYVNSPLHF,TGTGCCAGCAGCCGGGACAGGAACTATGTTAATTCACCCCTCCACTTT,TRBV7-9,TRBJ1-6,TRBD1,.
CASSQEGSDGWSDNEQFF,TGTGCCAGCAGCCAAGAAGGGAGCGATGGTTGGTCTGACAATGAGCAGTTCTTC,TRBV4-2,TRBJ2-1,.,.
CASSRGQGGYGYTF,TGTGCCAGCTCACGGGGACAGGGTGGCTATGGCTACACCTTC,TRBV18,TRBJ1-2,TRBD1,.
CASSLDPGQYSNQPQHF,TGTGCCAGCAGCTTAGATCCGGGACAGTATAGCAATCAGCCCCAGCATTTT,TRBV11-2,TRBJ1-5,TRBD1,once
CASSPQGLDEKLFF,TGTGCCAGCTCACCACAGGGACTCGATGAAAAACTGTTTTTT,TRBV18,TRBJ1-4,.,.
CASSPPGQGAAYGYTF,TGTGCCAGCAGCCCCCCGGGACAGGGGGCCGCCTATGGCTACACCTTC,TRBV5-4,TRBJ1-2,TRBD1,.
CASSPGQGDGYTF,TGCGCCAGCAGCCCAGGACAGGGGGATGGCTACACCTTC,TRBV5-1,TRBJ1-2,TRBD1,.
CASDDLRQGGGYTF,TGCGCCAGCGACGATCTACGACAGGGAGGTGGCTACACCTTC,TRBV4-1,TRBJ1-2,TRBD1,.
CASSFSGNTIYF,TGTGCCAGCAGCTTCAGTGGAAACACCATATATTTT,TRBV5-4,TRBJ1-3,.,.